The clone carrying this T cell receptor beta chain was observed many times. The antigen remains undetermined. Deletions cut 4 bases from V and 11 bases from J, with 14 bases between. This CDR3 spans 13 amino acids. The germline V gene has CDR1 SEHNR and CDR2 FQNEAQ (reference sequence). The authors incorporated unique molecular identifiers into the TCR beta cDNA libraries. TCRdb re-called the PCR reads with MiXCR, one entry per CDR3 protein. The data show some 240,000 distinct CDR3 sequences, with less than 40% seen just once and around 4.7% held by the top ten. The sample originates from a study of post-analysis software for immune sequencing data. Study background: Patients had relapsing-remitting, secondary progressive or progressive-relapsing multiple sclerosis; some lacked subtype.

Regarding the study as a whole: Significantly lower normalized Chao1 diversity was seen in multiple sclerosis patients than in controls. Controls had lower frequencies than patients of 4 or 5 TRBV segments, which included TRBV5-6, TRBV5-1 and TRBV20-1.

The specimen was blood. This receptor was identified in a girl aged 10-17 years with multiple sclerosis. The chain combines TRBV7-9 with TRBJ1-4; no clear D. The CDR3 nucleotides are TGTGCCAGCAGCTCCGGGTCCCCAGCTAAACTGTTTTTT. Protein sequence: CASSSGSPAKLFF.